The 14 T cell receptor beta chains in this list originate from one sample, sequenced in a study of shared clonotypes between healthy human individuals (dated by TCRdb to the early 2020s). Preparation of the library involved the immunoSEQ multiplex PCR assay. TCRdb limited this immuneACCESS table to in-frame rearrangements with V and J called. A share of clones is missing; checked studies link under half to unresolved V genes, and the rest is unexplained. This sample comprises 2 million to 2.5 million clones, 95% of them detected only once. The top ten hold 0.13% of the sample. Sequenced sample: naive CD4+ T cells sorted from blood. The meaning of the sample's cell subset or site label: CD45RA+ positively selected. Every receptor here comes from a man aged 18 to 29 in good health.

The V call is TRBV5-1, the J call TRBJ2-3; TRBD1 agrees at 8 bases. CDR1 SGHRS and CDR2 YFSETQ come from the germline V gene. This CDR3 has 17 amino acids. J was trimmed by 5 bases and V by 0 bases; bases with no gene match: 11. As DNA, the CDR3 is TGCGCCAGCAGCTTGGACCCCGGGGCAGGGGGCCGAGATACGCAGTATTTT. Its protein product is CASSLDPGAGGRDTQYF.

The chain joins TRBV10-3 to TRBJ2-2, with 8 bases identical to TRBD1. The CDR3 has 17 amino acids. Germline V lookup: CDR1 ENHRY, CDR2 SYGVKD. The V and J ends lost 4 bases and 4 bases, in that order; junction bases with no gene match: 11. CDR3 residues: CAISGGGGQVLTGELFF. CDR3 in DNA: TGTGCCATCAGTGGTGGAGGGGGACAGGTTCTCACCGGGGAGCTGTTTTTT.

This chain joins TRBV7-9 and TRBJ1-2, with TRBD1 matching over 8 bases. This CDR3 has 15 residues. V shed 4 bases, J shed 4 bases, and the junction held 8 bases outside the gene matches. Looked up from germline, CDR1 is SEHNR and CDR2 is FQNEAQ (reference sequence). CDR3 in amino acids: CASSSGTGTRYGYTF. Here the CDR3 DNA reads TGTGCCAGCAGCTCCGGGACAGGAACCCGCTATGGCTACACCTTC.

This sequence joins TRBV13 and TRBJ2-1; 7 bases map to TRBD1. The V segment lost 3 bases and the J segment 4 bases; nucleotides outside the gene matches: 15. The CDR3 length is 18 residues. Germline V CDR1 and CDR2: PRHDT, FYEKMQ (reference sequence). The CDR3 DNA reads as TGTGCCAGCAGCTTGGGCTTACCCGACAGGGCACTGTACAATGAGCAGTTCTTC. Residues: CASSLGLPDRALYNEQFF.

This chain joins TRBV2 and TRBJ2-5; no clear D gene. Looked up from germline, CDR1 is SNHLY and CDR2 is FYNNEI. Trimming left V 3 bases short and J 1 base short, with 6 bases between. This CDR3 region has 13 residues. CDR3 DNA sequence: TGTGCCAGCAGTGATCCCTTCCAAGAGACCCAGTACTTC. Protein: CASSDPFQETQYF.

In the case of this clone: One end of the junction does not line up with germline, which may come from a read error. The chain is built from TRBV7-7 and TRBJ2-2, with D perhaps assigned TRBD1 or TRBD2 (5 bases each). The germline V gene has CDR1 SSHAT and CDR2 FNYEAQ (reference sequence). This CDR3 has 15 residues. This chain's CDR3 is CASSAGTVNTGELFF. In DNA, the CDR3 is TGTGCTAGCAGCGCCGGGACGGTAAACACCGGGGAGCTGTTTTTT.

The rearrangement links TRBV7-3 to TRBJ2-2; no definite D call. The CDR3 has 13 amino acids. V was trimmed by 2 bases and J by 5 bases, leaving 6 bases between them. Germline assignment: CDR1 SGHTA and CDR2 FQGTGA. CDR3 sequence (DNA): TGTGCCAGCAGCTTATTAGAAACCGGGGAGCTGTTTTTT. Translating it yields CASSLLETGELFF.

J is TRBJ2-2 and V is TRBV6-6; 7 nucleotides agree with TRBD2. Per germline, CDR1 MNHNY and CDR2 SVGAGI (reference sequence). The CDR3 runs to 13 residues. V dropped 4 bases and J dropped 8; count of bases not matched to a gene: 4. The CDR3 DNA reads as TGTGCCAGCAGTTTAGGGGAGGGAGGGGAGCTGTTTTTT. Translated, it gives CASSLGEGGELFF.

The CDR3 DNA reads as TGTGCCAGCAGTAGGGACAGGAGATCTCAGCAGCCCCAGCATTTT. Translation: CASSRDRRSQQPQHF. This rearrangement joins TRBV27 to TRBJ1-5; 8 bases agree with TRBD1. After removal of 5 bases from V and 7 bases from J, the junction contained 10 bases not matched to a gene. Germline V lookup: CDR1 MNHEY, CDR2 SMNVEV (reference sequence). The CDR3 is 15 amino acids.

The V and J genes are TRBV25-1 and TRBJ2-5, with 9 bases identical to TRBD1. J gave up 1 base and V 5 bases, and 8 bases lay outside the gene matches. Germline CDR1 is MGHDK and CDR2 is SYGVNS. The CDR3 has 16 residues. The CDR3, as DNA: TGTGCCAGCAGTCGCTACACAGGGGGCCGCCAAGAGACCCAGTACTTC. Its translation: CASSRYTGGRQETQYF.

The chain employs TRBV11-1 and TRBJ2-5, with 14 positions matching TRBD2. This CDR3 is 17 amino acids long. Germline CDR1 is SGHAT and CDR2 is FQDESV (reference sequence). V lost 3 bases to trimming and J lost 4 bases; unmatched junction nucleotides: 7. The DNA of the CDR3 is TGTGCCAGCAGCTTTGGGACTAGCGGGGGCCGGGGAGAGACCCAGTACTTC. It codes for CASSFGTSGGRGETQYF.

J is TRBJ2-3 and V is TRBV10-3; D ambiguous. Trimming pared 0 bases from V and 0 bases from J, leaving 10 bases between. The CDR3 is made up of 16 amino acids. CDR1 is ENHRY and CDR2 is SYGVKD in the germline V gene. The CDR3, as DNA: TGTGCCATCAGTGAGTCGGTGCCAGCCAGCACAGATACGCAGTATTTT. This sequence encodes CAISESVPASTDTQYF.

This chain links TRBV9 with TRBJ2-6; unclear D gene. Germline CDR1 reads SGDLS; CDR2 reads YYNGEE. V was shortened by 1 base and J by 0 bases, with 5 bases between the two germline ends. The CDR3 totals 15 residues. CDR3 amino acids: CASSVTDSGANVLTF. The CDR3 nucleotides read TGTGCCAGCAGCGTAACGGACTCTGGGGCCAACGTCCTGACTTTC.

Here the CDR3 reads CASIAGQLNTEAFF. The CDR3 DNA reads TGTGCCAGCATTGCGGGACAGCTAAACACTGAAGCTTTCTTT. The chain couples TRBV27 to TRBJ1-1; 7 bases are shared with TRBD1. V lost 7 bases and J lost 2; bases outside the gene matches: 7. Germline CDR1 reads MNHEY; CDR2 reads SMNVEV (reference sequence). The CDR3 has 14 amino acids.